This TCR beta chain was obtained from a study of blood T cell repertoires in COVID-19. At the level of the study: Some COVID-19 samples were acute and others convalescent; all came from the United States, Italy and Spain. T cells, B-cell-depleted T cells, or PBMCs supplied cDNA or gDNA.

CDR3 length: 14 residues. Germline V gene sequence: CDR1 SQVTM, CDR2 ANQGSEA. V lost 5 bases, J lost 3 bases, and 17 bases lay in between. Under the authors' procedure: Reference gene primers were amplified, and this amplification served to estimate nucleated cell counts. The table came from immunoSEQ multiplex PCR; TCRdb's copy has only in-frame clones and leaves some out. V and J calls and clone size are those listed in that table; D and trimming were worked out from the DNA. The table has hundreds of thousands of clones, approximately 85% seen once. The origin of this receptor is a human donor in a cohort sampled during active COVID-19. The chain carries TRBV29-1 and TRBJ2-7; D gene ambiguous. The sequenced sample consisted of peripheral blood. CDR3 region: CSVWLRSSDYEQYF. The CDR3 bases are TGCAGCGTTTGGCTGAGGTCATCCGACTACGAGCAGTACTTC.